Listed here are 10 T cell receptor beta chains from one sample, sequenced in a study of blood T cell repertoires in COVID-19. Sequencing used immunoSEQ multiplex PCR; TCRdb keeps in-frame clones, though not all of them. The sample has under 200,000 clones; more than 75% are singletons. Sequencing input: PBMCs or T cells enriched from blood (not recorded which). The receptors shown here come from a middle-aged man with acute COVID-19.

The rearrangement joins TRBV20-1 to TRBJ1-1; tentatively, D is TRBD1 (5 bases). Trimming removed 3 bases at V and 4 bases at J, with 12 bases between. The CDR3 is 13 residues long. In germline, CDR1 is DFQATT, CDR2 SNEGSKA (reference sequence). The chain's CDR3 is CSASRGLGTEAFF. The CDR3, as DNA: TGCAGTGCTAGTAGGGGATTGGGCACTGAAGCTTTCTTT.

The rearrangement joins TRBV4-1 to TRBJ1-4, with unresolved D. Looked up from germline, CDR1 is MGHRA and CDR2 is YSYEKL. V dropped 2 bases and J dropped 8 bases, with 6 bases sitting between them. This CDR3 comprises 12 residues. The CDR3 bases are TGCGCCAGCAGCCAAAACCAGGAAAAACTGTTTTTT. It specifies CASSQNQEKLFF.

J is TRBJ2-1 and V is TRBV2; D is perhaps TRBD1 (5 bases). CDR3 size: 13 residues. The V gene lost 4 bases and the J gene lost 7 bases, with 11 bases spanning the gap. Germline V gives CDR1 SNHLY, CDR2 FYNNEI. CDR3 sequence reads: CASSAGAGNEQFF. The CDR3 DNA is TGTGCCAGCAGTGCTGGGGCCGGAAATGAGCAGTTCTTC. The full variable domain, its missing parts supplied by reference TRBV2 and TRBJ2-1, is EPEVTQTPSHQVTQMGQEVILRCVPISNHLYFYWYRQILGQKVEFLVSFYNNEISEKSEIFDDQFSVERPDGSNFTLKIRSTKLEDSAMYFCASSAGAGNEQFFGPGTRLTVL.

V usage is TRBV27 and J usage is TRBJ1-5; D is ambiguous. V lost 2 bases and J lost 9, with 11 bases in between. CDR3 size: 13 residues. Germline CDR1 reads MNHEY; CDR2 reads SMNVEV (reference sequence). The CDR3 sequence is CASSLVGAGPQHF. The CDR3 bases are TGTGCCAGCAGTTTAGTAGGCGCGGGGCCCCAGCATTTT.

This sequence joins TRBV11-2 and TRBJ2-6; tentative D call: TRBD1 (6 bases). The CDR3 is 15 residues long. V lost 5 bases and J lost 4, with 12 bases in between. Germline values: CDR1 SGHAT, CDR2 FQNNGV. The DNA of the CDR3 is TGTGCCAGCAGCCTTCAGGGGACCGGGGCCAACGTCCTGACTTTC. The encoded protein is CASSLQGTGANVLTF. Using reference TRBV11-2 and TRBJ2-6 for the parts outside the CDR3, the full variable domain is EAGVAQSPRYKIIEKRQSVAFWCNPISGHATLYWYQQILGQGPKLLIQFQNNGVVDDSQLPKDRFSAERLKGVDSTLKIQPAKLEDSAVYLCASSLQGTGANVLTFGAGSRLTVL.

The chain uses TRBV7-9 and TRBJ2-3; 10 bases align to TRBD1. Germline lookup yields CDR1 SEHNR and CDR2 FQNEAQ (reference sequence). V trimming: 5 bases; J trimming: 2 bases; junction bases outside the gene matches: 4. This CDR3 contains 15 residues. The CDR3 bases are TGTGCCAGCAGCCTCGGGACAGGGGACACAGATACGCAGTATTTT. Translating gives CASSLGTGDTDTQYF. Full variable domain (rest looked up from reference TRBV7-9 and TRBJ2-3): DTGVSQNPRHKITKRGQNVTFRCDPISEHNRLYWYRQTLGQGPEFLTYFQNEAQLEKSRLLSDRFSAERPKGSFSTLEIQRTEQGDSAMYLCASSLGTGDTDTQYFGPGTRLTVL.

This chain connects TRBV7-2 to TRBJ2-5, with 11 nucleotides matching TRBD1. The CDR3 covers 15 residues. V gave up 6 bases and J gave up 7 bases; unmatched junction bases: 10. The germline gives CDR1 SGHTA, CDR2 FQGNSA. Written as DNA, the CDR3 is TGTGCCAGCAGTCACGGGACAGGGGGTTACGTGACCCAGTACTTC. Residues: CASSHGTGGYVTQYF.

The V and J genes are TRBV19 and TRBJ1-3, with D uncertain. Trimming removed 6 bases at V and 0 bases at J, with 15 bases between. CDR1 is LNHDA and CDR2 is SQIVND in the germline V gene (reference sequence). The CDR3 loop spans 16 amino acids. The CDR3 DNA is TGTGCCAGTAGCCCACAGCCCCCGGTCTCTGGAAACACCATATATTTT. This sequence encodes CASSPQPPVSGNTIYF.

The chain has TRBV19 and TRBJ1-2; the match to TRBD1 covers 7 bases. CDR1 is LNHDA and CDR2 is SQIVND in the germline V gene (reference sequence). After removal of 7 bases from V and 8 bases from J, the junction contained 16 bases not matched to a gene. CDR3 length: 15 amino acids. Here the CDR3 reads CASNPPRDSPTGYTF. CDR3 sequence (DNA): TGTGCCAGTAACCCACCGAGGGACAGCCCTACCGGCTACACCTTC.

The J gene is TRBJ1-4, the V gene TRBV30; TRBD1 agrees at 8 bases. Germline values: CDR1 GTSNPN, CDR2 SVGIG (reference sequence). The CDR3 is 13 amino acids. The V and J ends lost 2 bases and 10 bases, in that order; junction bases with no gene match: 6. The CDR3 coding sequence is TGTGCCTGGAGTCGGGACAGGAAGGGAAAACTGTTTTTT. Its translation: CAWSRDRKGKLFF.